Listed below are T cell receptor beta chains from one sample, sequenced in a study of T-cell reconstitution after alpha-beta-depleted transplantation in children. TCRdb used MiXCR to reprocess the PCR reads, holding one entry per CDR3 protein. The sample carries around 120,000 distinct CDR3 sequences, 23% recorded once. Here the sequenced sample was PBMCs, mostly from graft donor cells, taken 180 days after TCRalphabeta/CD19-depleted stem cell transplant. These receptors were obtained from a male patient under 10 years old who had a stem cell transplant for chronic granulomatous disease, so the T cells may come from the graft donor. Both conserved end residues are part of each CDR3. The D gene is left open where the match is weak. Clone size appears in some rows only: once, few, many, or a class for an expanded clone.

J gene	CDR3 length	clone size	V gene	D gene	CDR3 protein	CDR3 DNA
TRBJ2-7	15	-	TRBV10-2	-	CASSARGLSSYEQYF	TGCGCCAGCAGTGCTCGGGGTCTCAGCTCCTACGAGCAGTACTTC
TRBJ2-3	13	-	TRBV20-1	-	CSADKAVADTQYF	TGCAGTGCCGATAAAGCGGTGGCGGATACGCAGTATTTT
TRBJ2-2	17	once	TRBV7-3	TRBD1	CASSPRDRGPNTGELFF	TGTGCCAGCAGCCCGCGGGACAGGGGGCCGAACACCGGGGAGCTGTTTTTT
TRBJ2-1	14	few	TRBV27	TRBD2	CASSFKREGNEQFF	TGTGCCAGCAGTTTCAAGCGGGAGGGCAATGAGCAGTTCTTC
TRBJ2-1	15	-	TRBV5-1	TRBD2	CASSLLTSGALGQFF	TGCGCCAGCAGCTTGCTGACTAGCGGGGCCTTAGGGCAGTTCTTC
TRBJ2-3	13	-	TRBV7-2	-	CASGKTATDTQYF	TGTGCCAGCGGCAAAACAGCCACAGATACGCAGTATTTT
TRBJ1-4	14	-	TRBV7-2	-	CASSSRGSNEKLFF	TGTGCCAGCAGCTCCAGGGGAAGTAATGAAAAACTGTTTTTT
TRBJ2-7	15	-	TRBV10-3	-	CAISEQRASSYEQYF	TGTGCCATCAGTGAGCAGCGGGCAAGCTCCTACGAGCAGTACTTC
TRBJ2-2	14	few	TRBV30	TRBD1	CAWTGGTDTGELFF	TGTGCCTGGACAGGGGGAACCGATACCGGGGAGCTGTTTTTT
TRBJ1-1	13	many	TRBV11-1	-	CASSRGVNTEAFF	TGTGCCAGCAGCCGTGGCGTCAACACTGAAGCTTTCTTT
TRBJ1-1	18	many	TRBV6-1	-	CASRNNKGRAPGGPEAFF	TGTGCCAGCAGAAACAATAAGGGCAGGGCGCCTGGGGGGCCTGAAGCTTTCTTT
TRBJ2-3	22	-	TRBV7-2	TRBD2	CASRGGYGSGTSGRAVRDTQYF	TGTGCCAGCAGAGGCGGGTACGGATCCGGGACTAGCGGGAGGGCCGTGCGAGATACGCAGTATTTT
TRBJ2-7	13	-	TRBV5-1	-	CASSRPEEHEQYF	TGCGCCAGCAGCCGGCCCGAGGAACACGAGCAGTACTTC
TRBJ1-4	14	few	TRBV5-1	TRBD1	CASSLEGAREKLFF	TGCGCCAGCAGCTTGGAGGGGGCGCGTGAAAAACTGTTTTTT
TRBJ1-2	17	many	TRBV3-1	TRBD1	CASSQGPRQGVNYGYTF	TGTGCCAGCAGCCAAGGTCCACGACAGGGGGTGAACTATGGCTACACCTTC
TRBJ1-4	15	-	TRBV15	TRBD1	CATSREQGGNEKLFF	TGTGCCACCAGCAGAGAACAGGGGGGTAATGAAAAACTGTTTTTT
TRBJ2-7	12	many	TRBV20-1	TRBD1	CSARTGGYEQYF	TGCAGTGCCAGGACAGGGGGCTACGAGCAGTACTTC
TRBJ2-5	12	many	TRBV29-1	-	CSVEVQRLPQYF	TGCAGCGTTGAGGTACAGAGATTGCCCCAGTACTTC
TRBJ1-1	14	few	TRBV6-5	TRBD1	CASSLRQGDTEAFF	TGTGCCAGCAGTCTGCGACAGGGAGACACTGAAGCTTTCTTT
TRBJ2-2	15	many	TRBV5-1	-	CASSPGDLHTGELFF	TGCGCCAGCAGCCCGGGGGACCTCCACACCGGGGAGCTGTTTTTT
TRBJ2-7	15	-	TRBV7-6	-	CASSVDFSKTYEQYF	TGTGCCAGCAGCGTGGACTTTTCAAAAACCTACGAGCAGTACTTC
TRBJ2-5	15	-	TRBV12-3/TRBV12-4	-	CASSLGGGSQETQYF	TGTGCCAGCAGTTTAGGAGGGGGGTCCCAAGAGACCCAGTACTTC
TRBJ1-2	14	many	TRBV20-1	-	CSARDGVFGYGYTF	TGCAGTGCTAGAGACGGGGTTTTTGGGTATGGCTACACCTTC
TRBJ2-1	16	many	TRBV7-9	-	CASILGAGKVHGEQFF	TGTGCCAGCATCCTCGGGGCGGGGAAGGTTCACGGCGAGCAGTTCTTC
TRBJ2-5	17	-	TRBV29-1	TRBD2	CSVEGRLAGEARETQYF	TGCAGCGTTGAAGGTAGACTAGCGGGAGAAGCAAGAGAGACCCAGTACTTC
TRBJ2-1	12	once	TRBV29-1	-	CSAGATYNEQFF	TGCAGCGCTGGGGCTACCTACAATGAGCAGTTCTTC
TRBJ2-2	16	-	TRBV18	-	CASSTSVGSNTGELFF	TGTGCCAGCTCGACCTCGGTCGGTTCGAACACCGGGGAGCTGTTTTTT
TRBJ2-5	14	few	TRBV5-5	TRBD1	CASSLGQNQETQYF	TGTGCCAGCAGTTTGGGACAGAACCAAGAGACCCAGTACTTC
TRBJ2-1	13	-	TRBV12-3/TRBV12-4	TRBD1	CASSSGQALREFF	TGTGCCAGCAGTTCCGGACAGGCCCTACGGGAGTTCTTC
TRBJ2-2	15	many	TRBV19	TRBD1	CASTTGDPNTGELFF	TGTGCCAGTACCACAGGGGACCCGAACACCGGGGAGCTGTTTTTT
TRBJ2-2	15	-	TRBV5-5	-	CASSLLRVGTGELFF	TGTGCCAGCAGCTTGCTCAGAGTCGGAACCGGGGAGCTGTTTTTT
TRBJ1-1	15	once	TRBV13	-	CASSLARGPNTEAFF	TGTGCCAGCAGCTTAGCCAGGGGCCCTAACACTGAAGCTTTCTTT
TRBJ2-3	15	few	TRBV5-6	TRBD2	CASSTRTSRTDTQYF	TGTGCCAGCAGCACCAGGACTAGCCGCACAGATACGCAGTATTTT
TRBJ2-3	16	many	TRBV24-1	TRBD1	CATSDRKDRATDTQYF	TGTGCCACCAGTGACCGAAAGGACAGGGCGACAGATACGCAGTATTTT
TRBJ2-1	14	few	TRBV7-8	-	CASSLGDFYNEQFF	TGTGCCAGCAGCTTAGGGGACTTTTACAATGAGCAGTTCTTC
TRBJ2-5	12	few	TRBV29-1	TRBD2	CSGADGRETQYF	TGCAGCGGCGCAGACGGGAGGGAGACCCAGTACTTC
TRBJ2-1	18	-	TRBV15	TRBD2	CATSRDTRLAGDYNEQFF	TGTGCCACCAGCAGAGATACCCGACTAGCGGGAGACTACAATGAGCAGTTCTTC
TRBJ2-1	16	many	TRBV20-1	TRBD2	CSAGPGTSGSYNEQFF	TGCAGTGCGGGGCCCGGGACTAGCGGGTCTTACAATGAGCAGTTCTTC
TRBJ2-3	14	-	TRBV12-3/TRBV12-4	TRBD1	CASTTDRGRDTQYF	TGTGCCAGCACCACGGACAGGGGGCGAGATACGCAGTATTTT
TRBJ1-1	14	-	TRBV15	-	CATSRSPLGTEAFF	TGTGCCACCAGCAGAAGCCCGTTAGGGACTGAAGCTTTCTTT
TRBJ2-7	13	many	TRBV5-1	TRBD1	CASRGQGPYEQYF	TGCGCCAGCAGGGGACAGGGACCCTACGAGCAGTACTTC
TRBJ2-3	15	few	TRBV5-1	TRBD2	CASNTLAGRTDTQYF	TGCGCCAGCAATACTCTAGCGGGACGCACAGATACGCAGTATTTT
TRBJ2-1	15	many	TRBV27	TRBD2	CASSSPASGESRQFF	TGTGCCAGCAGTTCCCCGGCTAGCGGGGAAAGCCGGCAGTTCTTC
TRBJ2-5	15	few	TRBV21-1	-	CASSKALSYRETQYF	TGTGCCAGCAGCAAAGCGCTTTCGTACAGAGAGACCCAGTACTTC
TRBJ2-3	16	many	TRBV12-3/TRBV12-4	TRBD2	CASRRLAGRSTDTQYF	TGTGCCAGCAGACGACTAGCGGGCCGAAGCACAGATACGCAGTATTTT
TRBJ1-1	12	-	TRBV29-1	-	CSVGNGYTEAFF	TGCAGCGTTGGGAACGGTTACACTGAAGCTTTCTTT
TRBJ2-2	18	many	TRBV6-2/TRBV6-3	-	CASSYSRRGPKSTGELFF	TGTGCCAGCAGTTACTCGAGGCGGGGGCCGAAAAGTACCGGGGAGCTGTTTTTT